The 12 T cell receptor beta chains below all came from one sample that was sequenced in a study of identical twins. TCRdb analysed the 5' RACE reads with MiXCR anew, one entry per CDR3 protein. The table has roughly 280,000 distinct CDR3 sequences, 9.5% seen once. This sample was also put to use in a study of yellow fever vaccine responses in identical twins.

The sequenced sample consisted of CD8+ T cells sorted from blood. Receptors were obtained from a woman under 30 in good health.

At least ten counts were recorded for this clonotype. The chain joins TRBV5-6 to TRBJ1-2; a weak D match, TRBD1 (6 bases). V was shortened by 1 base and J by 3 bases, with 19 bases between the two germline ends. This CDR3 spans 17 amino acids. Germline CDR1 and CDR2: SGHDT and YYEEEE. CDR3: CASSLLTGFPGDYGYTF. For the CDR3, the DNA is TGTGCCAGCAGCTTGCTCACAGGGTTTCCCGGAGACTATGGCTACACCTTC.

The V call is TRBV2, the J call TRBJ2-7; D is possibly TRBD1 or TRBD2 (7 bases each). This CDR3 is built from 14 residues. Trimming left V 10 bases short and J 1 base short, with 17 bases between. Germline V gene sequence: CDR1 SNHLY, CDR2 FYNNEI. This chain's CDR3 is CANSDREGSYEQYF. The CDR3 nucleotides read TGTGCCAATTCCGACAGGGAGGGATCCTACGAGCAGTACTTC.

This chain connects TRBV15 to TRBJ2-7; D remains ambiguous. Germline CDR1 reads LNHNV; CDR2 reads YYDKDF (reference sequence). The CDR3 sequence is 13 residues long. The V gene lost 3 bases and the J gene lost 1 base, with 7 bases spanning the gap. The CDR3 is CATSSGRSYEQYF. The DNA of the CDR3 is TGTGCCACCAGCAGCGGCAGATCCTACGAGCAGTACTTC. Full variable domain (remainder filled in from reference TRBV15 and TRBJ2-7): DAMVIQNPRYQVTQFGKPVTLSCSQTLNHNVMYWYQQKSSQAPKLLFHYYDKDFNNEADTPDNFQSRRPNTSFCFLDIRSPGLGDTAMYLCATSSGRSYEQYFGPGTRLTVT.

This clonotype was detected many times. This chain links TRBV4-1 with TRBJ1-2; D remains ambiguous. The CDR3 length is 13 residues. CDR1 is MGHRA, CDR2 YSYEKL, per germline. The V end lost 1 base, the J end lost 6 bases, and 9 bases lay between the germline ends. Here the CDR3 reads CASSQVVGNGYTF. CDR3 DNA: TGCGCCAGCAGCCAAGTAGTTGGGAATGGCTACACCTTC.

This clonotype occurred a few times. The genes are TRBV7-9 and TRBJ2-7, with 9 positions matching TRBD2. The germline CDR1 and CDR2 sequences are SEHNR and FQNEAQ (reference sequence). Germline trimming cut 5 bases from V and 4 bases from J; bases unmatched to any gene: 12. The CDR3 sequence is 16 residues long. The CDR3 region is CASSPSGGGDIYEQYF. Here the CDR3 DNA reads TGTGCCAGCAGCCCATCGGGCGGGGGGGATATTTACGAGCAGTACTTC.

This rearrangement joins TRBV5-1 to TRBJ2-7; D is undetermined. CDR3 length equals 14 residues. The germline V gene has CDR1 SGHRS and CDR2 YFSETQ. The germline V and J ends were trimmed by 4 bases and 2 bases, with 13 bases remaining between them. The CDR3 coding sequence is TGCGCCAGCAGCCTCCAATCGAACCCCTACGAGCAGTACTTC. This sequence encodes CASSLQSNPYEQYF. Variable domain in full (rest from reference TRBV5-1 and TRBJ2-7): KAGVTQTPRYLIKTRGQQVTLSCSPISGHRSVSWYQQTPGQGLQFLFEYFSETQRNKGNFPGRFSGRQFSNSRSEMNVSTLELGDSALYLCASSLQSNPYEQYFGPGTRLTVT.

A few counts support this clonotype. V usage is TRBV4-3 and J usage is TRBJ2-2; 11 bases agree with TRBD2. The V and J ends lost 0 bases and 7 bases, in that order; junction bases with no gene match: 10. The CDR3 runs 18 residues. The germline gives CDR1 LGHNA, CDR2 YSLEER. In DNA form, the CDR3 reads TGCGCCAGCAGCCAAGATTTTGGGACTAGCGGTTTTCACGGGGAGCTGTTTTTT. This translates into CASSQDFGTSGFHGELFF.

This clonotype was observed a handful of times. The genes are TRBV12-3 or TRBV12-4 and TRBJ2-1, with 9 nucleotides matching TRBD1. The CDR3 is 16 amino acids. With 5 bases clipped from V and 4 bases from J, the junction kept 9 bases outside the gene matches. The CDR3 DNA reads TGTGCCAGCAGTCCAAGGGGGACAGGGCGGTACAATGAGCAGTTCTTC. Its translation is CASSPRGTGRYNEQFF.

A few counts support this clonotype. The rearrangement joins TRBV4-2 to TRBJ2-1; TRBD2 matches 8 bases. The CDR3 consists of 15 residues. Trimming cost V 0 bases and J 13 bases; bases outside gene matches: 11. Germline loops: CDR1 LGHNA, CDR2 YNFKEQ. As DNA, the CDR3 is TGTGCCAGCAGCCAAGATACTTCGGTTAGCGGGACACAGTTCTTC. This sequence encodes CASSQDTSVSGTQFF.

The rearrangement joins TRBV28 to TRBJ2-5; no reliable D call. The CDR3 contains 13 residues. Germline values: CDR1 MDHEN, CDR2 SYDVKM. V lost 3 bases and J lost 5, with 10 bases in between. CDR3 DNA: TGTGCCAGCAGTTTGATGGGGTGGGAGACCCAGTACTTC. Translated: CASSLMGWETQYF.

This clonotype was picked up many times. This rearrangement joins TRBV20-1 to TRBJ2-1, with D hard to call. This CDR3 is 13 amino acids long. V gave up 3 bases and J gave up 8 bases, with 14 bases separating them. Germline CDR1 and CDR2: DFQATT and SNEGSKA (reference sequence). The CDR3 DNA reads TGCAGTGCTAGGAGTCAGTCGGGCGATGAGCAGTTCTTC. Its translation is CSARSQSGDEQFF.

This clonotype was seen repeatedly, ten times or more. CDR3 in amino acids: CSVTTPGQGPVGGYTF. In DNA form, the CDR3 reads TGCAGCGTCACAACCCCCGGACAGGGGCCCGTCGGAGGCTACACCTTC. This chain links TRBV29-1 with TRBJ1-2; 9 bases are shared with TRBD1. Germline V gene sequence: CDR1 SQVTM, CDR2 ANQGSEA. V lost 6 bases and J lost 8; bases outside the gene matches: 19. The CDR3 totals 16 residues.